What follows are 3 T cell receptor beta chains derived from one specimen sequenced in a study of coeliac disease. Measured with immunoSEQ multiplex PCR; TCRdb has only the in-frame clones, and not every one. Among around 2,200 clones listed, around 66% were seen once. The source material was lamina propria lymphocytes from the gut. The receptors originated from a woman in her fifties or sixties with celiac disease on a gluten-free diet.

This clone showed up just once. The V gene is TRBV6-5, the J gene TRBJ1-1, with D possibly being TRBD1 (6 bases). Germline-derived CDR1 and CDR2 are MNHEY and SVGAGI. CDR3 size: 13 residues. Trimming pared 7 bases from V and 4 bases from J, leaving 13 bases between. The CDR3 region has the DNA TGTGCCAGCAAGAGGGAAGGGGGCACTGAAGCTTTCTTT. It encodes CASKREGGTEAFF.

The chain carries TRBV5-1 and TRBJ1-6, with D uncertain. Trimming left V 7 bases short and J 9 bases short, with 17 bases between. Looked up from germline, CDR1 is SGHRS and CDR2 is YFSETQ. This CDR3 has 14 amino acids. The CDR3 sequence: CASRQDAGTSPLHF. Written as DNA, the CDR3 is TGCGCCAGCCGCCAGGACGCGGGAACTTCACCCCTCCACTTT.

This clone has a single count. The chain employs TRBV18 and TRBJ2-1, with 11 nucleotides matching TRBD2. V lost 1 base and J lost 5; bases outside the gene matches: 10. CDR1 is KGHSH, CDR2 LQKENI, per germline. The CDR3 is 18 residues long. The CDR3 here is CASSPLQGRGLADNEQFF. CDR3 nucleotides: TGTGCCAGCTCACCACTCCAAGGCCGGGGACTAGCGGACAATGAGCAGTTCTTC.